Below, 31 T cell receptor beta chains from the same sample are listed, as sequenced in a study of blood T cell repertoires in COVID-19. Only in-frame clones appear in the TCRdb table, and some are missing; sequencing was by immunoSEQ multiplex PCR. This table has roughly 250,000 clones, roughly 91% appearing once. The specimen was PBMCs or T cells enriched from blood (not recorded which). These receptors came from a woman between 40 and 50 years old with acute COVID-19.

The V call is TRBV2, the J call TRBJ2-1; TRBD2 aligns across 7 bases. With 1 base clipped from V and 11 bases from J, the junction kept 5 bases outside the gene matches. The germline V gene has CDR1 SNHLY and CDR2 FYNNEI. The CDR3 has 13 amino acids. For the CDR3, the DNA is TGTGCCAGCAGTGAAGTTCTTGGGACTAAGCAGTTCTTC. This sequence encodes CASSEVLGTKQFF.

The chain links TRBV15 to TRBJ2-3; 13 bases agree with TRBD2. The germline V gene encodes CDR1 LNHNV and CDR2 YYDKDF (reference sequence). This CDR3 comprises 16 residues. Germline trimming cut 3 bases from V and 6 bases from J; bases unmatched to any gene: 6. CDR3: CATSSRLAGGSDTQYF. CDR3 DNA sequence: TGTGCCACCAGCAGCCGACTAGCGGGAGGTAGTGATACGCAGTATTTT.

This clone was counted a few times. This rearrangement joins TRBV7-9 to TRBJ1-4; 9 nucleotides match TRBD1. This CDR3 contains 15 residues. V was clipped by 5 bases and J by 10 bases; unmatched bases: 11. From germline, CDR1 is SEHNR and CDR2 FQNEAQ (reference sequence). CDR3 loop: CASSVEQGAQGKLFF. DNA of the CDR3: TGTGCCAGCAGCGTTGAACAGGGGGCACAGGGAAAACTGTTTTTT.

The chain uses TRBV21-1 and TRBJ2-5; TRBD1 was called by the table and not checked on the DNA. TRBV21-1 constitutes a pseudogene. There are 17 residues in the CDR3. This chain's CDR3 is CASSKRSPARGLKTQYF. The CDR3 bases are TGTGCCAGCAGCAAAAGATCCCCGGCCAGGGGATTAAAGACCCAGTACTTC.

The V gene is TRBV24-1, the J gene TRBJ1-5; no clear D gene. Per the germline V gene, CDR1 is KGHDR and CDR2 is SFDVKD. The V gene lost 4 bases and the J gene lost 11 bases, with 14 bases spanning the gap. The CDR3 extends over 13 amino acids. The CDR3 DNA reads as TGTGCCACCAGTGACCCCTCCTCTCGGTCCCAGCATTTT. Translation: CATSDPSSRSQHF.

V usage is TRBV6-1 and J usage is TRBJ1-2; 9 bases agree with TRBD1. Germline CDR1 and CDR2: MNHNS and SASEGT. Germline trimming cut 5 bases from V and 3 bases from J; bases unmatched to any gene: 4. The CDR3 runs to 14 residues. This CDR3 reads CASSKRDRDYGYTF. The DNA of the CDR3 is TGTGCCAGCAGTAAACGGGACAGGGACTATGGCTACACCTTC.

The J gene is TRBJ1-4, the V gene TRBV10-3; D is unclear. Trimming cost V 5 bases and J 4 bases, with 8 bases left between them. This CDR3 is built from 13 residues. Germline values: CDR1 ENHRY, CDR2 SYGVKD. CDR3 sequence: CAISLQLNEKLFF. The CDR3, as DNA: TGTGCCATCAGTCTCCAACTTAATGAAAAACTGTTTTTT.

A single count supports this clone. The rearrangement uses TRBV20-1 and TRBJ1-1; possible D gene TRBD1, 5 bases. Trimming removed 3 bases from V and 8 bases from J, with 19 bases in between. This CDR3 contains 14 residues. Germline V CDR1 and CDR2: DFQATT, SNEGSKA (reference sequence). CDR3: CSASSGGRIGEAFF. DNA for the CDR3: TGCAGTGCTAGTTCGGGGGGTAGGATTGGGGAAGCTTTCTTT.

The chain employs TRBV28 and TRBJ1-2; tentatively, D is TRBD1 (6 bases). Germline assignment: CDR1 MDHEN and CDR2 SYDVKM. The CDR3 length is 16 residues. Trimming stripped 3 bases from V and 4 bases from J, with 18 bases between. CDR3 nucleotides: TGTGCCAGCAGTTTCCCCCAGGAGGGGGGGTTCTATGGCTACACCTTC. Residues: CASSFPQEGGFYGYTF.

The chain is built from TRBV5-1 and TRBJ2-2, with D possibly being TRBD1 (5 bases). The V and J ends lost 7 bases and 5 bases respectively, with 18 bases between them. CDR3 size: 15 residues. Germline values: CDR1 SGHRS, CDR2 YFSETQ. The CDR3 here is CASRPDSFRTGELFF. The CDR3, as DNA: TGCGCCAGCCGTCCCGACAGTTTTAGGACCGGGGAGCTGTTTTTT.

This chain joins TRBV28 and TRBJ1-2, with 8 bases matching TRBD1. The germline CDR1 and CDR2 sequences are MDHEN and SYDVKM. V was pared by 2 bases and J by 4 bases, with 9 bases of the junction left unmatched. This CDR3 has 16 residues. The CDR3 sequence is CASSLPNRGGFYGYTF. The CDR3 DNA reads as TGTGCCAGCAGTTTACCCAACAGGGGGGGTTTCTATGGCTACACCTTC.

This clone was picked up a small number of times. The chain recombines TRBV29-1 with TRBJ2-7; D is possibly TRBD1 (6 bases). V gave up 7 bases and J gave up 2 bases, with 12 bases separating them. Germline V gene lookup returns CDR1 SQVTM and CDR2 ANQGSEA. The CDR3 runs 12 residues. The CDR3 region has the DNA TGCAGCGCCCTCAGGGGCCCCTACGAGCAGTACTTC. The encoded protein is CSALRGPYEQYF.

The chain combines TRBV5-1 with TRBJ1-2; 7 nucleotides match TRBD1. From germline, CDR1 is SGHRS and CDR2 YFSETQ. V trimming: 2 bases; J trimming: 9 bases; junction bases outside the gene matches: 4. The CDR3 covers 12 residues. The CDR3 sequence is CASSLDRVRYTF. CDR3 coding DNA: TGCGCCAGCAGCTTAGACAGGGTACGCTACACCTTC.

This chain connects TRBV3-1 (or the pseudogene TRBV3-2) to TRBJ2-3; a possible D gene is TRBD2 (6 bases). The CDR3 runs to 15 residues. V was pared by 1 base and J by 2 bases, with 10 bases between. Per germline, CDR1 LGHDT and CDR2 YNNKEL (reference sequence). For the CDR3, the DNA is TGTGCCAGCAGCCAAGGGCGGGGACTCACAGATACGCAGTATTTT. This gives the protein CASSQGRGLTDTQYF.

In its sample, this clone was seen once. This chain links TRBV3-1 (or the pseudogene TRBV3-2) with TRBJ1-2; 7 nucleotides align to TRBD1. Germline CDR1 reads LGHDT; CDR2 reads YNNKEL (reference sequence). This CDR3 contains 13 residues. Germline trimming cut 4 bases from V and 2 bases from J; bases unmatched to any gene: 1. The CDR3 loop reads CASSRDRNYGYTF. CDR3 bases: TGTGCCAGCAGCCGGGACAGAAACTATGGCTACACCTTC.

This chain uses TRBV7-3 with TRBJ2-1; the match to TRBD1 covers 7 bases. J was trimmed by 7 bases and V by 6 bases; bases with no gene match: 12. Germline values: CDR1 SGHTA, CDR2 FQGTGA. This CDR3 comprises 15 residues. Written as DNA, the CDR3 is TGTGCCAGCAGTTTACAGGGGAATCTGAAAAATGAGCAGTTCTTC. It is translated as CASSLQGNLKNEQFF.

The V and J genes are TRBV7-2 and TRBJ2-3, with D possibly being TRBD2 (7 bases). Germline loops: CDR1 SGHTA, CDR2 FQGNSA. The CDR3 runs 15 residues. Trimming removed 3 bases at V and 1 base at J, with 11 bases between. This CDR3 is CASSFWGGGTDTQYF. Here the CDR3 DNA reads TGTGCCAGCAGCTTCTGGGGGGGCGGCACAGATACGCAGTATTTT.

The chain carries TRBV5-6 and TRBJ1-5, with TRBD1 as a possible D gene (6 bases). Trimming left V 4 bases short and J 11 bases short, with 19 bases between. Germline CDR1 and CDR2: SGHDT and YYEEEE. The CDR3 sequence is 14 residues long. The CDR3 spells CASSHRNRDEAQHF. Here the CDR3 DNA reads TGTGCCAGCAGCCACAGAAACAGGGACGAGGCCCAGCATTTT.

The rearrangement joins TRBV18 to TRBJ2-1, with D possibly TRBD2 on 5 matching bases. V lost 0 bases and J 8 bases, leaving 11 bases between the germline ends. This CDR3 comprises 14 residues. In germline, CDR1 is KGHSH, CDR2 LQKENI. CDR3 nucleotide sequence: TGTGCCAGCTCACCACCCAGAGGGTTCGATGAGCAGTTCTTC. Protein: CASSPPRGFDEQFF.

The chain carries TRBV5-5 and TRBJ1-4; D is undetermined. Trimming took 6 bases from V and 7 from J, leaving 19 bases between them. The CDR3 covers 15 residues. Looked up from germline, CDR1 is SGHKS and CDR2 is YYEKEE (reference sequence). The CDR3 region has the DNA TGTGCCAGCAACCCCGGAGGAGTCGCGGTTGAAAAACTGTTTTTT. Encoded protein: CASNPGGVAVEKLFF.

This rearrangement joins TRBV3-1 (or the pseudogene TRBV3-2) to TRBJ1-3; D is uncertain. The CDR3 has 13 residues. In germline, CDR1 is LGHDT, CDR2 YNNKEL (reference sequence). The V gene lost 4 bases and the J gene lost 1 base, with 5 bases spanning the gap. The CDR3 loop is CASSLKSGNTIYF. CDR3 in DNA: TGTGCCAGCAGCCTAAAATCTGGAAACACCATATATTTT.

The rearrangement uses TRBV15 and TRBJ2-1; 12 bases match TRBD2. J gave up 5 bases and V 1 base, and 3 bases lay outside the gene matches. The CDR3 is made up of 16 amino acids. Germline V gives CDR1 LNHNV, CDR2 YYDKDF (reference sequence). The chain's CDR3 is CATSRGGLAGNNEQFF. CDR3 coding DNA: TGTGCCACCAGCAGAGGCGGACTAGCGGGGAACAATGAGCAGTTCTTC.

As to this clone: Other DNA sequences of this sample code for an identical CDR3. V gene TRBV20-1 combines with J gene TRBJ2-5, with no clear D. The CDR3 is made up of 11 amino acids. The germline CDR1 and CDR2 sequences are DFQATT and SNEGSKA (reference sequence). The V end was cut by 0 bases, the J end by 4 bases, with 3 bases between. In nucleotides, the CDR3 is TGCAGTGCTAGAGACAGAGAGACCCAGTACTTC. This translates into CSARDRETQYF.

The CDR3 loop is CASSSRGGVNTEAFF. The CDR3 region has the DNA TGTGCCAGCAGCTCACGAGGGGGGGTGAACACTGAAGCTTTCTTT. The genes are TRBV7-9 and TRBJ1-1, with D perhaps matching TRBD1 (6 bases). In germline, CDR1 is SEHNR, CDR2 FQNEAQ (reference sequence). This CDR3 is built from 15 residues. Trimming took 4 bases from V and 0 from J, leaving 12 bases between them.

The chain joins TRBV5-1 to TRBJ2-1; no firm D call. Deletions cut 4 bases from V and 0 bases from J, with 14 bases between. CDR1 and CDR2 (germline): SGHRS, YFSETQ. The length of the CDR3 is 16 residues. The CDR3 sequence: CASSPGRPSSYNEQFF. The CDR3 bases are TGCGCCAGCAGCCCAGGTCGGCCGAGCTCCTACAATGAGCAGTTCTTC.

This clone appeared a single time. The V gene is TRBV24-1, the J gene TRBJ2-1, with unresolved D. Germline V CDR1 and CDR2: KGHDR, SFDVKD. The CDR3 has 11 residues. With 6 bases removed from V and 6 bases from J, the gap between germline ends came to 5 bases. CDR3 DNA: TGTGCCACCAGTATCCGCAATGAGCAGTTCTTC. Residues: CATSIRNEQFF.

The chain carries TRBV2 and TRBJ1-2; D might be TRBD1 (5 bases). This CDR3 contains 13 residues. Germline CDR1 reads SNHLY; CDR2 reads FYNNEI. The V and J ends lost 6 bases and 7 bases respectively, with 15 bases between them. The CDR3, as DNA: TGTGCCAGCAGAGCTACCCCAACAGGTGGCTACACCTTC. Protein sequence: CASRATPTGGYTF.

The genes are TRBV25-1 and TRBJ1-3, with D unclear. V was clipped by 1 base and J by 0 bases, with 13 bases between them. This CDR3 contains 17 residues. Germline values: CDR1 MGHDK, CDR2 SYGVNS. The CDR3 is CASSELGTLSSGNTIYF. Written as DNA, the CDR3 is TGTGCCAGCAGTGAATTGGGCACCTTGAGCTCTGGAAACACCATATATTTT.

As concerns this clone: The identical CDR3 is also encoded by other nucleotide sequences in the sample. Here the CDR3 reads CASSAQGGDTEAFF. CDR3 bases: TGTGCCAGCAGCGCTCAGGGTGGCGACACTGAAGCTTTCTTT. This chain joins TRBV9 and TRBJ1-1; D may be TRBD1 (5 bases). CDR1 and CDR2 from the germline V gene are SGDLS and YYNGEE. The CDR3 consists of 14 residues. Trimming took 3 bases from V and 3 from J, leaving 12 bases between them.

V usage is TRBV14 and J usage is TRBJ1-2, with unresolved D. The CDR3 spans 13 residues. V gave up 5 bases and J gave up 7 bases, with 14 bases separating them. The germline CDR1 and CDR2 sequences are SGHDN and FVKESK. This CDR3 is CASSYWTYAGYTF. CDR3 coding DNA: TGTGCCAGCAGCTATTGGACTTACGCTGGCTACACCTTC.

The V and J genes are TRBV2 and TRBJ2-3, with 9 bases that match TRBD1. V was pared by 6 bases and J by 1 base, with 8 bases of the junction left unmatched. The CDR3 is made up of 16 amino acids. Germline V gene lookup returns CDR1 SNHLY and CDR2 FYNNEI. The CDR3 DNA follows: TGTGCCAGCAGCGCCGGGACAGGGTATGGCACAGATACGCAGTATTTT. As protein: CASSAGTGYGTDTQYF.